One sample yielded the 5 T cell receptor beta chains listed below, sequenced in a study of preoperative IRX-2 immunotherapy in early breast cancer. As to treatment: preoperative locoregional IRX-2 cytokine immunotherapy. Generated by immunoSEQ multiplex PCR, the TCRdb table keeps only in-frame clones and is missing some. This sample has some 11,000 clones, with around 86% found just once. This specimen was lymph node tissue, taken before IRX-2 immunotherapy. Receptor source: a human donor with breast cancer.

This chain connects TRBV19 to TRBJ2-1; 12 positions agree with TRBD2. Germline CDR1 is LNHDA and CDR2 is SQIVND (reference sequence). The CDR3 length is 15 residues. V gave up 6 bases and J gave up 10 bases; unmatched junction bases: 10. As DNA, the CDR3 is TGTGCCAGTAGCCCACTAGCGGGAGGTCCCGGGGAGCAGTTCTTC. This encodes CASSPLAGGPGEQFF.

The chain links TRBV11-3 to TRBJ2-7, with 9 bases that match TRBD1. J gave up 2 bases and V 7 bases, and 6 bases lay outside the gene matches. The CDR3 has 14 residues. Germline loops: CDR1 SGHNT, CDR2 YENEEA. The CDR3 loop reads CASNVQGAPYEQYF. The CDR3 DNA reads TGTGCCAGCAACGTACAGGGGGCACCCTACGAGCAGTACTTC.

The V and J genes are TRBV7-1 and TRBJ2-3; the D is unclear. TRBV7-1 is labeled an ORF, and its function is uncertain. The CDR3 extends over 14 amino acids. Trimming removed 10 bases from V and 2 bases from J, with 16 bases in between. The CDR3, as DNA: TGTGCCACCTCGAAGGGTTCCTCCACAGATACGCAGTATTTT. This translates into CATSKGSSTDTQYF.

The table lists this clone with a few counts. This sequence joins TRBV6-8 and TRBJ1-1, with 8 bases lining up with TRBD1. The CDR3 is made up of 15 amino acids. V dropped 2 bases and J dropped 2; count of bases not matched to a gene: 4. Germline values: CDR1 MNHGY, CDR2 SAAAGT. The CDR3, as DNA: TGTGCCAGCAGTTACCAAACAGGGGGAAACACTGAAGCTTTCTTT. Its protein product is CASSYQTGGNTEAFF.

This chain connects TRBV30 to TRBJ1-1; TRBD1 might be the D (6 bases). Germline lookup yields CDR1 GTSNPN and CDR2 SVGIG (reference sequence). V lost 3 bases to trimming and J lost 2 bases, with 10 bases between them. The CDR3 has 13 amino acids. The CDR3 nucleotides are TGTGCCTGGAGCAGGGGCCCTAACACTGAAGCTTTCTTT. Translating gives CAWSRGPNTEAFF.